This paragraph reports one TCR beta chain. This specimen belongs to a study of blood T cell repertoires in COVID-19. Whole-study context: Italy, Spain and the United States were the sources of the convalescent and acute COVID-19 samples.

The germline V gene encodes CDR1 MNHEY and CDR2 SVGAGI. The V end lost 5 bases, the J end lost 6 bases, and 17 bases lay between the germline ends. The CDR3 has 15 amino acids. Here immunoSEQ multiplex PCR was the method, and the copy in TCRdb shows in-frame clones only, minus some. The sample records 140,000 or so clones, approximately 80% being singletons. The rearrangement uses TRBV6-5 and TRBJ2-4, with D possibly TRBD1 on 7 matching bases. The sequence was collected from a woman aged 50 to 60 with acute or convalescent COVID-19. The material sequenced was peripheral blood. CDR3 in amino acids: CASSPQGGSGNIQYF. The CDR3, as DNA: TGTGCCAGCAGTCCTCAGGGGGGCTCGGGAAACATTCAGTACTTC.